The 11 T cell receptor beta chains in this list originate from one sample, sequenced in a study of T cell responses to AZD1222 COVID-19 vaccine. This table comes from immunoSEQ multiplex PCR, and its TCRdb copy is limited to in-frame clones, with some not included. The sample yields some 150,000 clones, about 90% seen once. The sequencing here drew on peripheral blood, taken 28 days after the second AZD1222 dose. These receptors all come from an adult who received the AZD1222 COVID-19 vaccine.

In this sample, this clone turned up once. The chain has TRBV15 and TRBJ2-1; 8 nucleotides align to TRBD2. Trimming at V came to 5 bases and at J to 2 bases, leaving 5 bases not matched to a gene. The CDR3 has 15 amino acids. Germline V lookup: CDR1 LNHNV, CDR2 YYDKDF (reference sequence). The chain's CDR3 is CATSWSSGAYNEQFF. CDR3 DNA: TGTGCCACCAGCTGGAGTAGCGGGGCCTACAATGAGCAGTTCTTC.

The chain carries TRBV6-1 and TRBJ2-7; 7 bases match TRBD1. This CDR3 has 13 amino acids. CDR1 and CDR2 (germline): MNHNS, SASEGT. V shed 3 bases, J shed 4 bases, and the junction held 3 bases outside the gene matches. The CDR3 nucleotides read TGTGCCAGCAGTGAGGGACAGTGGTACGAGCAGTACTTC. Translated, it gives CASSEGQWYEQYF.

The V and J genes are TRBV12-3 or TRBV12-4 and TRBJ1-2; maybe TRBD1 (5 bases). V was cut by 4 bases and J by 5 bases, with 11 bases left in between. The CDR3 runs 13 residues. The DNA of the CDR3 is TGTGCCAGCAGTTCAGGGTACCATTATGGCTACACCTTC. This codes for CASSSGYHYGYTF.

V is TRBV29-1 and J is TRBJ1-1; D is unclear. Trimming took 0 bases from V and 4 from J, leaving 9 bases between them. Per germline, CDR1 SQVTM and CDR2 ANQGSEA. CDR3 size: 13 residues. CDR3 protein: CSVEDPGGTEAFF. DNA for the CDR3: TGCAGCGTTGAAGATCCTGGTGGCACTGAAGCTTTCTTT.

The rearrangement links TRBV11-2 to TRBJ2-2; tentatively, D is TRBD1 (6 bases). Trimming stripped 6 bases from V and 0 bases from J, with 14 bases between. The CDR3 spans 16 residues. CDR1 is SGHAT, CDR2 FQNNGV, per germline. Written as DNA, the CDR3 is TGTGCCAGCAGATCCTCAGGGGTTTCGAACACCGGGGAGCTGTTTTTT. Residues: CASRSSGVSNTGELFF.

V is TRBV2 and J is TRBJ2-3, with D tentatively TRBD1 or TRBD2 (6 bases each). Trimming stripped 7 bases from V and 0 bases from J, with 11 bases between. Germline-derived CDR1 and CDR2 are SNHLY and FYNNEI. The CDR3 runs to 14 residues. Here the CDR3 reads CASMRGTSTDTQYF. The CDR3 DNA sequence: TGTGCCAGCATGAGGGGGACTAGCACAGATACGCAGTATTTT. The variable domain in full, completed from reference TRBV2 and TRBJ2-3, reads EPEVTQTPSHQVTQMGQEVILRCVPISNHLYFYWYRQILGQKVEFLVSFYNNEISEKSEIFDDQFSVERPDGSNFTLKIRSTKLEDSAMYFCASMRGTSTDTQYFGPGTRLTVL.

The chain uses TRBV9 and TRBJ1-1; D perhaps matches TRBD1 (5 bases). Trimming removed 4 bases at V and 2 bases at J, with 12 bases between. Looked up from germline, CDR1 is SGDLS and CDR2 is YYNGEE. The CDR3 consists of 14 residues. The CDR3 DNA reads TGTGCCAGCAGCCCTCGGGGACTTAACACTGAAGCTTTCTTT. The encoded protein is CASSPRGLNTEAFF.

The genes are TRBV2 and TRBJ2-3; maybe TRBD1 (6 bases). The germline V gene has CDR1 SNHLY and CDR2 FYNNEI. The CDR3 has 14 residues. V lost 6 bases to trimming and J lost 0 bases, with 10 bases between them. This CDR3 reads CASSLDRSTDTQYF. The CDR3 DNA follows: TGTGCCAGCAGCCTGGACAGAAGCACAGATACGCAGTATTTT.

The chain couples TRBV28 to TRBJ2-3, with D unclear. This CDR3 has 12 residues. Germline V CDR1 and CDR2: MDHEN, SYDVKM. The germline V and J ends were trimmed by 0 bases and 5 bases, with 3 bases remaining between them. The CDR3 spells CASSLWGDTQYF. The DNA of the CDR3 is TGTGCCAGCAGTTTATGGGGAGATACGCAGTATTTT.

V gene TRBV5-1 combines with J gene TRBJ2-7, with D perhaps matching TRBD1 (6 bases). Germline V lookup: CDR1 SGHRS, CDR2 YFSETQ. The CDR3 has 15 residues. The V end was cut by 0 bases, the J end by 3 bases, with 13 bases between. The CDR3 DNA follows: TGCGCCAGCAGCTTGGTCGCAGGGGATAGCTACGAGCAGTACTTC. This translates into CASSLVAGDSYEQYF.

CDR3 in amino acids: CASSPGPGNSNQPQHF. CDR3 DNA: TGTGCCAGCTCACCGGGTCCAGGGAATAGCAATCAGCCCCAGCATTTT. The V and J genes are TRBV18 and TRBJ1-5, with D perhaps matching TRBD1 (5 bases). The CDR3 totals 16 residues. The V end was cut by 3 bases, the J end by 0 bases, with 12 bases between. The germline CDR1 and CDR2 sequences are KGHSH and LQKENI.